This T cell receptor (beta chain) was observed in a study of shared clonotypes between healthy human individuals. About the study: For every donor, three CD4 naive, three CD4 memory, two CD8 naive and one CD8 memory plates were used.

As regards this clone: Its matching antigen is unknown.

TCRdb keeps only in-frame clones here, not all; method: immunoSEQ multiplex PCR. Of some 2,000,000 clones in the sample, 95% were seen once. CDR3 length: 16 amino acids. V lost 4 bases to trimming and J lost 4 bases, with 19 bases between them. Germline assignment: CDR1 SEHNR and CDR2 FQNEAQ (reference sequence). Findings and limits, study-wide: Non-shared clonotypes displayed generation probabilities falling below those of clonotypes present in all four donors. Donor clonotype sharing was expected to depend on sequencing depth.

What was sequenced was naive CD4+ T cells sorted from blood. Subset denoted: CD45RA+ positively selected. The chain uses TRBV7-9 and TRBJ1-2; D unclear. The clonotype comes from a young man in good health. The CDR3 loop reads CASSSETGSRGYGYTF. DNA for the CDR3: TGTGCCAGCAGCTCAGAAACGGGATCCCGAGGCTATGGCTACACCTTC.